The following is a T cell receptor beta chain sequence with its context. Measured with immunoSEQ multiplex PCR; TCRdb has only the in-frame clones, and not every one. This table has about 53,000 clones, roughly 91% appearing once. The data were taken from a study of T cell changes during pregnancy in multiple sclerosis. Germline V CDR1 and CDR2: SGHTA, FQGNSA. The V and J ends lost 1 base and 4 bases respectively, with 16 bases between them. The CDR3 runs to 16 residues. The chain joins TRBV7-2 to TRBJ2-5; perhaps TRBD1 as D (7 bases). The sequenced sample was CD4+ T cells from peripheral blood mononuclear cells, obtained in the third trimester of pregnancy. The sequence came from a female donor with multiple sclerosis, enrolled in a pregnancy study. The CDR3, as DNA: TGTGCCAGCAGCTTAGGTGCGGGACAGAGGGTAGAGACCCAGTACTTC. This gives the protein CASSLGAGQRVETQYF.